This record covers a single TCR beta chain. Germline CDR1 and CDR2: SNHLY and FYNNEI. The CDR3 totals 16 residues. After removal of 4 bases from V and 4 bases from J, the junction contained 13 bases not matched to a gene. The TCRbeta library was prepared with unique molecular identifiers. TCRdb independently ran MiXCR on the PCR reads; one entry per CDR3 protein. The sample has about a million distinct CDR3 sequences; about 31% are singletons. This sample is part of a study of T-cell reconstitution after alpha-beta-depleted transplantation in children. The specimen was PBMCs, mostly from graft donor cells, collected 360 days after TCRalphabeta/CD19-depleted stem cell transplant. V and J are TRBV2 and TRBJ2-7; 7 bases map to TRBD2. This sequence was found in a boy less than two years old who had a stem cell transplant for SCID, so the T cells may come from the graft donor. CDR3 nucleotide sequence: TGTGCCAGCAGTGGAGAGATACTGAAAGCGGGATACGAGCAGTACTTC. Its translation: CASSGEILKAGYEQYF. Full variable domain (missing parts from reference TRBV2 and TRBJ2-7): EPEVTQTPSHQVTQMGQEVILRCVPISNHLYFYWYRQILGQKVEFLVSFYNNEISEKSEIFDDQFSVERPDGSNFTLKIRSTKLEDSAMYFCASSGEILKAGYEQYFGPGTRLTVT.